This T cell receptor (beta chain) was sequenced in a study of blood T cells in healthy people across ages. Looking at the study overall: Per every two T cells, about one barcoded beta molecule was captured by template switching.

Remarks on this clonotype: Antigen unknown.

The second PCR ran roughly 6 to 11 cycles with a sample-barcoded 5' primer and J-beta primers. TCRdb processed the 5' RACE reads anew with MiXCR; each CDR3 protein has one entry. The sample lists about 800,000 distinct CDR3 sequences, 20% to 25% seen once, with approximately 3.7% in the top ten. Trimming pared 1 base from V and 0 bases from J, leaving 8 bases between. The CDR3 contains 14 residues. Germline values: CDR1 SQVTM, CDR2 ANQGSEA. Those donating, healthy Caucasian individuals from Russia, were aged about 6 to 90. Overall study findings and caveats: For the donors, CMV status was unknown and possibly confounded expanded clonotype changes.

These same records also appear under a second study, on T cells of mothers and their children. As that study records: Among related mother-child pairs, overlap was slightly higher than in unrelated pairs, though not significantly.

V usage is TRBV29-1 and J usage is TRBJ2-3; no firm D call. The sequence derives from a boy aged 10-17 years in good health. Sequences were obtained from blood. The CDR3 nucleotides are TGCAGCGTTGAAGGACGTATGAGCACAGATACGCAGTATTTT. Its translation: CSVEGRMSTDTQYF.